These 24 T cell receptor beta chains were all obtained from the same sample, sequenced in a study of T cells after posttransplantation cyclophosphamide. Some clones are missing from TCRdb's copy, which holds only in-frame ones; the method was immunoSEQ multiplex PCR. The specimen has tens of thousands of clones, none found just once. Sequenced input: PBMCs. All receptors derive from a man aged 35 to 55 in good health, CMV-negative, and a related stem cell transplant donor.

This clone was found a few times. This rearrangement joins TRBV7-2 to TRBJ2-1; 12 positions match TRBD2. Trimming cost V 5 bases and J 9 bases; bases outside gene matches: 8. The germline gives CDR1 SGHTA, CDR2 FQGNSA. The CDR3 extends over 15 amino acids. The DNA for the CDR3 is TGTGCCAGCAGCGAGCTAGCGGGGGGGTACGGTGAGCAGTTCTTC. Encoded protein: CASSELAGGYGEQFF.

This clone showed up just a few times. The chain uses TRBV5-4 and TRBJ2-5; the D gene is possibly TRBD2 (5 bases). The DNA end is a closer match to TRBJ2-7, so the J assignment may be wrong. The V gene's germline CDR1 is SGHNT and CDR2 YYREEE (reference sequence). There are 12 residues in the CDR3. Here the CDR3 reads CASRGEGYEQYF. The CDR3 DNA reads TGTGCCAGCAGAGGCGAGGGCTACGAGCAGTACTTC.

This clone appeared many times. The chain couples TRBV6-6 to TRBJ2-7, with D possibly being TRBD2 (6 bases). From germline, CDR1 is MNHNY and CDR2 SVGAGI (reference sequence). The germline V and J ends were trimmed by 2 bases and 5 bases, with 13 bases remaining between them. There are 14 residues in the CDR3. DNA of the CDR3: TGTGCCAGCAGTTACCGGGAGAAACAGGACGAGCAGTACGTC. Encoded protein: CASSYREKQDEQYV.

Many counts were recorded for this clone. The chain is built from TRBV19 and TRBJ1-2, with D perhaps TRBD1 (5 bases). Germline V lookup: CDR1 LNHDA, CDR2 SQIVND (reference sequence). V was clipped by 4 bases and J by 7 bases, with 10 bases between them. The CDR3 is 12 amino acids. The CDR3 DNA sequence: TGTGCCAGTAGTACTCAGGGAGGTGGCTACACCTTC. Its protein product is CASSTQGGGYTF.

This clone was counted at least ten times. CDR3 in DNA: TGTGCCAGCAGCTTGGGAACAGGGTCTCTCGACAAAAACATTCAGTACTTC. Its translation: CASSLGTGSLDKNIQYF. J is TRBJ2-4 and V is TRBV5-4; perhaps TRBD1 as D (6 bases). Trimming cost V 0 bases and J 3 bases, with 16 bases left between them. CDR1 is SGHNT and CDR2 is YYREEE in the germline V gene (reference sequence). This CDR3 has 17 amino acids. The complete variable domain, with remaining parts taken from reference TRBV5-4 and TRBJ2-4, reads ETGVTQSPTHLIKTRGQQVTLRCSSQSGHNTVSWYQQALGQGPQFIFQYYREEENGRGNFPPRFSGLQFPNYSSELNVNALELDDSALYLCASSLGTGSLDKNIQYFGAGTRLSVL.

In this sample, this clone turned up many times. V usage is TRBV5-1 and J usage is TRBJ2-1, with 8 nucleotides matching TRBD1. The J segment lost 5 bases and the V segment lost 4 bases, leaving 5 bases of the junction unmatched. The CDR3 length is 14 residues. CDR1 and CDR2 from the germline V gene are SGHRS and YFSETQ. The CDR3 region has the DNA TGCGCCAGCAGCGAGGGACAGGCGAACAATGAGCAGTTCTTC. Protein sequence: CASSEGQANNEQFF.

This clone has ten or more counts. The V and J genes are TRBV20-1 and TRBJ1-1, with a tentative D call TRBD1 (5 bases). V lost 5 bases and J 5 bases, leaving 9 bases between the germline ends. Germline-derived CDR1 and CDR2 are DFQATT and SNEGSKA (reference sequence). The CDR3 is made up of 11 amino acids. The CDR3 here is CSAGGGTEAFF. Written as DNA, the CDR3 is TGCAGTGCTGGGGGGGGGACTGAAGCTTTCTTT.

This clone was detected many times. The chain's CDR3 is CAWKPGGSNTGELFF. CDR3 nucleotides: TGTGCCTGGAAACCGGGAGGGTCCAACACCGGGGAGCTGTTTTTT. V gene TRBV30 combines with J gene TRBJ2-2; 8 nucleotides agree with TRBD2. CDR1 is GTSNPN and CDR2 is SVGIG in the germline V gene (reference sequence). This CDR3 comprises 15 residues. After removal of 4 bases from V and 2 bases from J, the junction contained 6 bases not matched to a gene.

This clone was recorded at least ten times. In DNA, the CDR3 is TGTGCCAGCTCACGGGACAGGGGGCGGAACACTGAAGCTTTCTTT. Translating gives CASSRDRGRNTEAFF. The chain uses TRBV18 and TRBJ1-1; TRBD1 matches at 12 bases. The germline V gene encodes CDR1 KGHSH and CDR2 LQKENI. The junction had 1 base not matched to a gene; V was cut back by 4 bases and J by 1 base. The CDR3 contains 15 residues.

The rearrangement joins TRBV7-8 to TRBJ2-5; D not resolved. Germline CDR1 SGHVS, CDR2 FQNEAQ. The CDR3 has 13 amino acids. Trimming pared 5 bases from V and 5 bases from J, leaving 12 bases between. The CDR3 coding sequence is TGTGCCAGCAGCCTCTACTCCAGGGAGACCCAGTACTTC. Residues: CASSLYSRETQYF.

This clone was seen at least ten times. V usage is TRBV11-3 and J usage is TRBJ2-2; a possible D gene is TRBD2 (6 bases). Germline-derived CDR1 and CDR2 are SGHNT and YENEEA. The CDR3 sequence is 13 residues long. The ends were cut back, 4 bases at V and 5 bases at J, with 8 bases in the middle. In nucleotides, the CDR3 is TGTGCCAGCAGCTCCCTAGCGACCGGGGAGCTGTTTTTT. It is translated as CASSSLATGELFF.

This clone was found many times. V gene TRBV11-3 combines with J gene TRBJ2-7, with 8 nucleotides matching TRBD2. This CDR3 comprises 15 residues. The V segment lost 5 bases and the J segment 1 base; nucleotides outside the gene matches: 7. Germline CDR1 reads SGHNT; CDR2 reads YENEEA. The CDR3 sequence is CASSETSGASYEQYV. CDR3 sequence (DNA): TGTGCCAGCAGCGAAACTAGCGGAGCTTCCTACGAGCAGTACGTC.

This clone was found many times. The sample holds other DNA sequences that translate to the same CDR3. The CDR3 is CASSSRTGNTGELFF. The CDR3 region has the DNA TGTGCCAGCAGCTCCCGGACTGGGAACACCGGGGAGCTGTTTTTT. V usage is TRBV7-6 and J usage is TRBJ2-2; D is perhaps TRBD2 (5 bases). The CDR3 sequence is 15 residues long. Germline loops: CDR1 SGHVS, CDR2 FNYEAQ. Trimming cost V 4 bases and J 1 base, with 10 bases left between them. The full variable domain, with the rest looked up from reference TRBV7-6 and TRBJ2-2, is GAGVSQSPRYKVTKRGQDVALRCDPISGHVSLYWYRQALGQGPEFLTYFNYEAQQDKSGLPNDRFSAERPEGSISTLTIQRTEQRDSAMYRCASSSRTGNTGELFFGEGSRLTVL.

This clone was detected ten times or more. The chain joins TRBV27 to TRBJ2-2; weak D call: TRBD1 (6 bases). The CDR3 runs 15 residues. Per the germline V gene, CDR1 is MNHEY and CDR2 is SMNVEV (reference sequence). Trimming removed 7 bases at V and 5 bases at J, with 17 bases between. CDR3 in DNA: TGTGCCAGCACCCAGGACATGAGGGGGACCGGGGAGCTGTTTTTT. It specifies CASTQDMRGTGELFF.

This clone was found many times. V gene TRBV6-5 combines with J gene TRBJ1-4, with a possible D match to TRBD1 (6 bases). The CDR3 has 15 amino acids. Between the trimmed V and J ends, which lost 6 bases and 5 bases, there was a span of 16 bases. Per the germline V gene, CDR1 is MNHEY and CDR2 is SVGAGI. The CDR3 protein is CASSLGAATNEKLFF. In DNA, the CDR3 is TGTGCCAGCAGCCTGGGGGCAGCCACAAATGAAAAACTGTTTTTT.

Many counts were recorded for this clone. The J gene is TRBJ1-3, the V gene TRBV19, with D perhaps matching TRBD1 (6 bases). The V end lost 4 bases, the J end lost 8 bases, and 21 bases lay between the germline ends. Looked up from germline, CDR1 is LNHDA and CDR2 is SQIVND (reference sequence). This CDR3 spans 16 amino acids. DNA for the CDR3: TGTGCCAGTAGTAAAAACATCATCCTCCCAGGGGACACCATATATTTT. As protein: CASSKNIILPGDTIYF.

The rearrangement uses TRBV7-6 and TRBJ1-5, with 8 bases matching TRBD1. The CDR3 is made up of 15 amino acids. V dropped 1 base and J dropped 7; count of bases not matched to a gene: 6. Germline CDR1 and CDR2: SGHVS and FNYEAQ. CDR3 DNA sequence: TGTGCCAGCAGCTTAGAAGGACAGGGAGGACAGCCCCAGCATTTT. It specifies CASSLEGQGGQPQHF.

This clone was found many times. This sequence joins TRBV4-2 and TRBJ2-2, with a possible D match to TRBD2 (5 bases). V dropped 4 bases and J dropped 3 bases, with 12 bases sitting between them. Germline loops: CDR1 LGHNA, CDR2 YNFKEQ. The CDR3 is 15 residues long. CDR3 residues: CASSPLLGHTGELFF. The DNA for the CDR3 is TGTGCCAGCAGCCCCTTACTAGGTCACACCGGGGAGCTGTTTTTT.

This clone has a count of ten or more. The chain is built from TRBV19 and TRBJ2-1, with 7 positions matching TRBD2. This CDR3 contains 14 residues. V was clipped by 3 bases and J by 5 bases; unmatched bases: 4. CDR1 LNHDA and CDR2 SQIVND come from the germline V gene (reference sequence). The CDR3 reads CASSMAGVHNEQFF. CDR3 nucleotide sequence: TGTGCCAGTAGTATGGCGGGAGTACACAATGAGCAGTTCTTC.

This clone was observed at least ten times. This chain joins TRBV5-1 and TRBJ1-2, with 7 bases that match TRBD1. CDR1 is SGHRS, CDR2 YFSETQ, per germline. The CDR3 totals 16 residues. V lost 0 bases and J lost 4; bases outside the gene matches: 9. CDR3 nucleotides: TGCGCCAGCAGCTTGGCCGTTACAGGGGAAGGCTATGGCTACACCTTC. Amino acids: CASSLAVTGEGYGYTF.

This clone has at least ten counts. This chain links TRBV4-1 with TRBJ2-1; possibly TRBD1 for D (6 bases). This CDR3 is 13 amino acids long. The germline V gene has CDR1 MGHRA and CDR2 YSYEKL. V lost 2 bases, J lost 7 bases, and 9 bases lay in between. CDR3 bases: TGCGCCAGCAGCCAACCAGGGGTGAATGAGCAGTTCTTC. Its protein is CASSQPGVNEQFF.

This clone was recorded at least ten times. The chain couples TRBV7-2 to TRBJ1-5; maybe TRBD1 (5 bases). CDR3 size: 15 residues. Deletions cut 5 bases from V and 7 bases from J, with 18 bases between. Per the germline V gene, CDR1 is SGHTA and CDR2 is FQGNSA. The CDR3 spells CASSPREGFLQPQHF. CDR3 bases: TGTGCCAGCAGCCCCAGGGAGGGTTTTCTACAGCCCCAGCATTTT.

At least ten counts were recorded for this clone. The V gene is TRBV5-5, the J gene TRBJ2-1; no clear D. This CDR3 has 11 residues. The V gene's germline CDR1 is SGHKS and CDR2 YYEKEE (reference sequence). The V gene lost 1 base and the J gene lost 7 bases, with 3 bases spanning the gap. CDR3 sequence: CASSLSNEQFF. CDR3 sequence (DNA): TGTGCCAGCAGCTTGTCTAATGAGCAGTTCTTC.

This clone was found many times. This rearrangement joins TRBV19 to TRBJ2-3, with 8 bases that match TRBD2. V shed 3 bases and J 1 base; nucleotides not matched to a gene: 6. The CDR3 is 16 amino acids. Germline V gene sequence: CDR1 LNHDA, CDR2 SQIVND (reference sequence). The CDR3 sequence is CASSIGASGRTDTQYF. In nucleotides, the CDR3 is TGTGCCAGTAGTATCGGGGCTAGCGGGCGCACAGATACGCAGTATTTT.